Listed below are T cell receptor beta chains from one sample, sequenced in a study of identifying expanded T cells in peripheral blood. Some clones are missing from TCRdb's copy, which holds only in-frame ones; the method was immunoSEQ multiplex PCR. Of some 120,000 clones listed, approximately 80% are singletons. Sequenced input: blood. The receptors shown here come from a person aged 18-69 years in good health. Each CDR3 is given with its conserved first and last residue. Fields, in order: V gene, clone size, J gene, D gene, CDR3 DNA, CDR3 protein. D genes are given only for firm matches. Part of the rows lack a size; the others show once, few, many or a class for expanded clones.

TRBV30	NA	TRBJ1-6	TRBD1	TGTGCCTGGGGTCTGACAGGGTACTATCCGAGCCCTTCACCCCTCCACTTT	CAWGLTGYYPSPSPLHF
TRBV19	NA	TRBJ1-2	NA	TGTGCCAGTAGTGATACGGGACAAGTCTATGGCTACACCTTC	CASSDTGQVYGYTF
TRBV5-1	NA	TRBJ1-3	NA	TGCGCCAGCAGCTTGGTTCCCCCCGCGCAGGGGACGGGGGGAAACACCATATATTTT	CASSLVPPAQGTGGNTIYF
TRBV2	NA	TRBJ1-2	NA	TGTGCCAGCAGTTTGCCTCAGGGGAGCTATGGCTACACCTTC	CASSLPQGSYGYTF
TRBV19	few	TRBJ1-6	TRBD1	TGTGCCTCGAACCGGGACAGTATGAATTCACCCCTCCACTTT	CASNRDSMNSPLHF
TRBV14	NA	TRBJ2-6	NA	TGTGCCAGCAGCCTTTCTGGGGCCAACGTCCTGACTTTC	CASSLSGANVLTF
TRBV27	NA	TRBJ1-5	NA	TGTGCCAGCAGTACGAACGGGGGCAATCAGCCCCAGCATTTT	CASSTNGGNQPQHF
TRBV13	NA	TRBJ2-6	TRBD1	TGTGCCACCGAGGGACAGCCCCCTTTTGGGTCTGGGGCCAACGTCCTGACTTTC	CATEGQPPFGSGANVLTF
TRBV29-1	NA	TRBJ2-1	TRBD2	TGCAGCGTCGAGACACTAGCGGCTACCAATGAGCAGTTCTTC	CSVETLAATNEQFF
TRBV19	NA	TRBJ1-2	NA	TGTGCCAGTAGTCCTTTCCGATTTCAGGGGCGCTCGGATGGCTACACCTTC	CASSPFRFQGRSDGYTF
TRBV6-1	once	TRBJ2-3	TRBD2	TGCCAATCCGGGGGGACCCCCTCAAGGGATACGCAGTATTTT	CQSGGTPSRDTQYF
TRBV7-2	NA	TRBJ1-2	NA	TGTGCCAGCAGCTTAGACGCGGGATCGAATGGCTACACCTTC	CASSLDAGSNGYTF
TRBV5-4	NA	TRBJ1-1	NA	TGTGCCAGCAGCCCCCTTGATCGGTTACCAGCTTTCTTT	CASSPLDRLPAFF
TRBV19	NA	TRBJ1-2	TRBD1	TGTGCCAGTAGTACCGGGACAGGCGTTAACTATGGCTACACCTTC	CASSTGTGVNYGYTF
TRBV19	NA	TRBJ1-6	NA	TGTGCCAGTAGTATTGAGGGCAGGGGCAATTCACCCCTCTACTTT	CASSIEGRGNSPLYF
TRBV4-3	NA	TRBJ1-1	TRBD1	TGCGCCAGCAGCCGGACAGGTTTCACTGAAGCTTTCTTT	CASSRTGFTEAFF
TRBV4-1	NA	TRBJ2-6	NA	TGCGCCAGCAGCCAAGTCTCGATGGGGGCTGGGGCCAACGTCCTGACTTTC	CASSQVSMGAGANVLTF
TRBV27	NA	TRBJ1-1	NA	TGTGCCAGTTCCCGGGCAGGGGCTGAAGCTTTCTTT	CASSRAGAEAFF
TRBV6-5	many	TRBJ1-3	TRBD1	TGTGCCAGCAGTTACTTTAGACAGGGGAGGAACACCATATATTTT	CASSYFRQGRNTIYF
TRBV30	NA	TRBJ1-5	NA	TGTGCCTGGAGTGGCAGAAACAATCAGCCCCAGCATTTT	CAWSGRNNQPQHF
TRBV27	NA	TRBJ1-2	TRBD1	TGTGCCAGCAGTTTTACCGGGACAGGCGCCTACACCTTC	CASSFTGTGAYTF
TRBV4-1	NA	TRBJ2-3	TRBD2	TGCGCCACTTCACTTCTAGCGGGGTCCGGAGATACGCAGTATTTT	CATSLLAGSGDTQYF
TRBV6-1	once	TRBJ1-1	NA	TGTGCCGGGGGGGCAGATTTCTTT	CAGGADFF
TRBV7-2	NA	TRBJ1-2	TRBD1	TGTGCCAGCAGACCTAACAGGGGCGGAGGTGGCTACACCTTC	CASRPNRGGGGYTF
TRBV19	NA	TRBJ2-2	NA	TGTGCCAGTAGTACCCTTACAGGGACCGGGGAGCTGTTTTTT	CASSTLTGTGELFF
TRBV9	NA	TRBJ1-3	NA	TGTGCCAGCAGCGAAACTATCCGACCGCACACCATATATTTT	CASSETIRPHTIYF
TRBV4-3	NA	TRBJ1-6	NA	TGCGCCAGCAGCCGAGAAAAGGGGGACCTCCACTTT	CASSREKGDLHF
TRBV5-5	NA	TRBJ2-6	NA	TGTGCCAGCAGCTTGGCCGGGGGCCTAAGCTCTGGGGCCAACGTCCTGACTTTC	CASSLAGGLSSGANVLTF
TRBV11-2	NA	TRBJ1-3	NA	TGTGCCAGCAGCCCACACGGATGGCAGGATGCAAACACCATATATTTT	CASSPHGWQDANTIYF
TRBV5-1	NA	TRBJ2-6	TRBD1	TGCGCCAGCAGCTTGGGGTATACAGGGGGCCACTCTGGGGCCAACGTCCTGACTTTC	CASSLGYTGGHSGANVLTF
TRBV25-1	NA	TRBJ2-5	NA	TGTGCCAGCAGTCGAAGGGGAGAGACCCAGTACTTC	CASSRRGETQYF
TRBV5-5	NA	TRBJ2-7	NA	TGTGCCAGCAGCCCGGAACCAAGACCCCCCTACGAGCAGTACTTC	CASSPEPRPPYEQYF
TRBV5-5	NA	TRBJ1-2	NA	TGTGCCAGCAGCTCCTCTCTCACGGGGTATGGCTACACCTTC	CASSSSLTGYGYTF
TRBV2	few	TRBJ2-7	NA	TGTGCCAGCAGTGAATCGGGCCAGGCGGGGCAGTACTTC	CASSESGQAGQYF
TRBV30	NA	TRBJ1-2	TRBD1	TGTGCCTGGAGTTTAGGACAGGCAAACTATGGCTACACCTTC	CAWSLGQANYGYTF
TRBV10-3	NA	TRBJ2-7	NA	TGTGCCATCAGTGAGTCGGGGACCGAGCAGTACTTC	CAISESGTEQYF